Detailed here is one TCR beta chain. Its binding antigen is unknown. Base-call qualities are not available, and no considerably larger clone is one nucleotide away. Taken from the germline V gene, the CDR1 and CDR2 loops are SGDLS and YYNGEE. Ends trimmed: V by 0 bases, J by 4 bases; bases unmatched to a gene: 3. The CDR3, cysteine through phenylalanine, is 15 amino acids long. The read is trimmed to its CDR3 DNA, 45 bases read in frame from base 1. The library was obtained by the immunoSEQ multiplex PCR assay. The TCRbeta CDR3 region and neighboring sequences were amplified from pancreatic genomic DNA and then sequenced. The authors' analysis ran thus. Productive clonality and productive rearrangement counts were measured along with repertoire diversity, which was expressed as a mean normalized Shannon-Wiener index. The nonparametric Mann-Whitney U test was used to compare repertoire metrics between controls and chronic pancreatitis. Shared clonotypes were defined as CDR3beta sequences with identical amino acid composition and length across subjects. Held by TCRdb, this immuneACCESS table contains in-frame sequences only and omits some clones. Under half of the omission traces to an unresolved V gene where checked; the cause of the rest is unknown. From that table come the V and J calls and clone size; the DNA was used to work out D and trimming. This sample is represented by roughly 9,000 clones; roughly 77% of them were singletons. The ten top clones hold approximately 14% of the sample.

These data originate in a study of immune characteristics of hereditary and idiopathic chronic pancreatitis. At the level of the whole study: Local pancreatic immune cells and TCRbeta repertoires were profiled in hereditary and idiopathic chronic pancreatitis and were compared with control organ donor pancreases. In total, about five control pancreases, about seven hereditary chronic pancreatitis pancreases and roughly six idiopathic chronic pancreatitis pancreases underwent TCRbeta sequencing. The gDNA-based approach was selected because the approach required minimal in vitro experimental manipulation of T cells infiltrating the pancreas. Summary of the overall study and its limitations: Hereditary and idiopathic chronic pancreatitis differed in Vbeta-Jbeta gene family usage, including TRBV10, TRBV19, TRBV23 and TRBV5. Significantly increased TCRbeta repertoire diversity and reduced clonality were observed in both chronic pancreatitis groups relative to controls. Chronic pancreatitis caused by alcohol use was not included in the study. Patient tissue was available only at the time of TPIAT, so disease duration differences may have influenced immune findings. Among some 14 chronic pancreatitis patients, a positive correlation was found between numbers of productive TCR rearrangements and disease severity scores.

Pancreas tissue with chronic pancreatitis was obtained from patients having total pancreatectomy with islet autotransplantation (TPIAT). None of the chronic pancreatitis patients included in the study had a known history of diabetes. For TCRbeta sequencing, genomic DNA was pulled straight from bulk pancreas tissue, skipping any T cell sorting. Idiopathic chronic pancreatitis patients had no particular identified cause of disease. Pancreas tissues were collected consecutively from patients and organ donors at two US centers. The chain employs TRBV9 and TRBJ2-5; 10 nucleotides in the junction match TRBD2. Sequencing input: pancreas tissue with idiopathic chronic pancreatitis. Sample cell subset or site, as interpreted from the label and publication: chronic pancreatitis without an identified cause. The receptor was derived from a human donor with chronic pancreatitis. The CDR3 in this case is CASSVVAGGGETQYF. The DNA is TGTGCCAGCAGCGTAGTAGCGGGGGGCGGAGAGACCCAGTACTTC.